This T cell receptor beta chain was observed in a study of shared clonotypes between healthy human individuals. Trimming at V came to 10 bases and at J to 0 bases, leaving 10 bases not matched to a gene. This CDR3 contains 16 residues. Per germline, CDR1 MNHNY and CDR2 SVGAGI (reference sequence). Donors were healthy HIV-negative adults without recent acute infections or vaccinations. Running of the assay took place at deep level. A 200 ng quantity of DNA, 25,000 to 30,000 T cell genomes, went into the sorted-subset replicate PCRs. The protocol was immunoSEQ multiplex PCR, while the TCRdb copy is restricted to in-frame clones and leaves out a portion. The sample yields 2 million to 2.5 million clones, roughly 95% seen once.

This receptor was identified in a man aged 18 to 30 in good health. The V gene is TRBV6-6, the J gene TRBJ2-2; 8 nucleotides line up with TRBD1. The material sequenced was naive CD4+ T cells sorted from blood. Subset denoted: CD45RA+ positively selected. CDR3: CATYWTQGANTGELFF. As DNA, the CDR3 is TGTGCCACTTATTGGACACAGGGGGCGAACACCGGGGAGCTGTTTTTT.